One sample yielded the 27 T cell receptor beta chains listed below, sequenced in a study of T cell responses to AZD1222 COVID-19 vaccine. Method: immunoSEQ multiplex PCR; TCRdb's copy keeps in-frame clones and lacks some. This table holds 140,000 to 150,000 clones, around 93% found once. Sample: peripheral blood, taken on day 0 of AZD1222 vaccination. Source of these receptors: an adult in good health.

This chain connects TRBV7-2 to TRBJ2-3; 13 positions agree with TRBD2. This CDR3 is 17 amino acids long. Germline CDR1 SGHTA, CDR2 FQGNSA. With V trimmed by 2 bases and J by 3 bases, 5 bases remained unmatched. CDR3: CASSLNALAGGTDTQYF. CDR3 in DNA: TGTGCCAGCAGCTTAAACGCACTAGCGGGGGGGACAGATACGCAGTATTTT.

This chain links TRBV24-1 with TRBJ2-1; 13 bases align to TRBD2. This CDR3 has 16 residues. Trimming took 7 bases from V and 9 from J; bases not matched to a gene: 11. CDR1 and CDR2 from the germline V gene are KGHDR and SFDVKD. CDR3 residues: CATSSSWTSGSGEQFF. CDR3 nucleotide sequence: TGTGCCACCAGCTCATCCTGGACTAGCGGGAGCGGTGAGCAGTTCTTC.

The V gene is TRBV18, the J gene TRBJ1-3; D remains unclear. Trimming took off 3 bases at V and 0 bases at J, with 9 bases between the two ends. Germline V gene lookup returns CDR1 KGHSH and CDR2 LQKENI. The CDR3 has 15 residues. The CDR3 loop is CASSPGGDSGNTIYF. CDR3 DNA: TGTGCCAGCTCACCGGGTGGGGACTCTGGAAACACCATATATTTT.

The chain combines TRBV7-9 with TRBJ1-6; D gene uncertain. Germline CDR1 SEHNR, CDR2 FQNEAQ (reference sequence). This CDR3 spans 17 amino acids. V was pared by 1 base and J by 5 bases, with 15 bases between. CDR3 in DNA: TGTGCCAGCAGCTTAGGGGTCTCCCAATACGATAATTCACCCCTCCACTTT. Its protein product is CASSLGVSQYDNSPLHF.

Here the CDR3 DNA reads TGCGCCAGCAGCGTGACAGGGGCGAACTATGGCTACACCTTC. Its translation is CASSVTGANYGYTF. The chain carries TRBV5-1 and TRBJ1-2; TRBD1 aligns across 8 bases. The CDR3 is made up of 14 amino acids. V gave up 4 bases and J gave up 2 bases; unmatched junction bases: 4. Germline CDR1 is SGHRS and CDR2 is YFSETQ.

The chain carries TRBV4-1 and TRBJ1-2; TRBD1 matches at 7 bases. J gave up 4 bases and V 4 bases, and 9 bases lay outside the gene matches. The CDR3 loop spans 15 amino acids. Germline V gene data show CDR1 as MGHRA and CDR2 as YSYEKL. Written as DNA, the CDR3 is TGCGCCAGCAGCCTCGGGACAGAAAGAGCCTATGGCTACACCTTC. Its protein product is CASSLGTERAYGYTF.

The CDR3 DNA reads as TGTGCCAGCAGTTACACTACCTCAGGGCTTCTTGGCTACACCTTC. Protein: CASSYTTSGLLGYTF. The chain joins TRBV7-8 to TRBJ1-2, with D possibly being TRBD1 (5 bases). Trimming removed 6 bases from V and 7 bases from J, with 21 bases in between. The CDR3 length is 15 residues. Germline V gene lookup returns CDR1 SGHVS and CDR2 FQNEAQ.

The rearrangement links TRBV29-1 to TRBJ2-7; possibly TRBD1 or TRBD2 for D (7 bases each). The germline CDR1 and CDR2 sequences are SQVTM and ANQGSEA. V shed 4 bases and J shed 0 bases, with 16 bases lying between them. The CDR3 covers 15 residues. For the CDR3, the DNA is TGCAGCGTTGGCAGGGGGGGGAATAGCTCCTACGAGCAGTACTTC. Translating it yields CSVGRGGNSSYEQYF.

The chain recombines TRBV15 with TRBJ1-1; possible D gene TRBD1, 5 bases. Germline V CDR1 and CDR2: LNHNV, YYDKDF (reference sequence). V gave up 3 bases and J gave up 6 bases, with 5 bases separating them. This CDR3 is 11 amino acids long. The CDR3 bases are TGTGCCACCAGCAGGGGGGCTGAAGCTTTCTTT. It encodes CATSRGAEAFF.

Relative to its sample, this clone is medium-sized (0.01 to 0.1%). This sequence joins TRBV5-3 and TRBJ2-7; TRBD1 matches at 8 bases. TRBV5-3 counts as an open reading frame of uncertain function. The CDR3 is made up of 14 amino acids. V gave up 4 bases and J gave up 4 bases; unmatched junction bases: 7. As DNA, the CDR3 is TGTGCCAGAAGCGCGGACAGGGCTAGGTACGAGCAGTACTTC. Protein: CARSADRARYEQYF.

This chain uses TRBV30 with TRBJ1-5; no firm D call. The CDR3 loop spans 13 amino acids. V dropped 4 bases and J dropped 0 bases, with 7 bases sitting between them. The germline gives CDR1 GTSNPN, CDR2 SVGIG (reference sequence). CDR3 sequence: CAWTTDSNQPQHF. DNA for the CDR3: TGTGCCTGGACGACGGATAGCAATCAGCCCCAGCATTTT.

This clone was seen a single time. The rearrangement links TRBV11-2 to TRBJ1-1; weak D call: TRBD1 (5 bases). Germline CDR1 reads SGHAT; CDR2 reads FQNNGV. This CDR3 is 15 amino acids long. V lost 0 bases and J lost 1, with 9 bases in between. Here the CDR3 reads CASSLERRGNTEAFF. In DNA form, the CDR3 reads TGTGCCAGCAGCTTAGAACGAAGGGGGAACACTGAAGCTTTCTTT.

This chain uses TRBV5-1 with TRBJ1-4; TRBD1 might be the D (6 bases). This CDR3 is 18 amino acids long. Trimming stripped 2 bases from V and 0 bases from J, with 17 bases between. Per the germline V gene, CDR1 is SGHRS and CDR2 is YFSETQ. As DNA, the CDR3 is TGCGCCAGCAGCTTAACGCCCATGGGGGGCACAACTAATGAAAAACTGTTTTTT. It codes for CASSLTPMGGTTNEKLFF.

This chain joins TRBV7-9 and TRBJ1-2; D perhaps matches TRBD1 (5 bases). Trimming took off 5 bases at V and 0 bases at J, with 13 bases between the two ends. The CDR3 is made up of 15 amino acids. Germline assignment: CDR1 SEHNR and CDR2 FQNEAQ (reference sequence). The CDR3 here is CASSPTLQANYGYTF. Written as DNA, the CDR3 is TGTGCCAGCAGCCCCACACTACAGGCTAACTATGGCTACACCTTC. The full variable domain, its missing parts supplied by reference TRBV7-9 and TRBJ1-2, is DTGVSQNPRHKITKRGQNVTFRCDPISEHNRLYWYRQTLGQGPEFLTYFQNEAQLEKSRLLSDRFSAERPKGSFSTLEIQRTEQGDSAMYLCASSPTLQANYGYTFGSGTRLTVV.

This chain connects TRBV11-1 to TRBJ2-3; D gene uncertain. Germline V gene sequence: CDR1 SGHAT, CDR2 FQDESV (reference sequence). Between the trimmed V and J ends, which lost 5 bases and 6 bases, there was a span of 15 bases. CDR3 length equals 14 residues. CDR3 amino acids: CASSGLQYSDTQYF. Written as DNA, the CDR3 is TGTGCCAGCAGCGGTTTACAGTACAGCGATACGCAGTATTTT.

This chain uses TRBV9 with TRBJ1-2; perhaps TRBD1 as D (5 bases). This CDR3 spans 17 amino acids. Trimming removed 0 bases at V and 0 bases at J, with 15 bases between. Germline assignment: CDR1 SGDLS and CDR2 YYNGEE. In DNA, the CDR3 is TGTGCCAGCAGCGTAGATGCAGGGAAAGTTCCTAACTATGGCTACACCTTC. The encoded protein is CASSVDAGKVPNYGYTF.

This chain joins TRBV5-1 and TRBJ2-1; perhaps TRBD2 as D (6 bases). From germline, CDR1 is SGHRS and CDR2 YFSETQ. The CDR3 runs to 15 residues. Deletions cut 7 bases from V and 0 bases from J, with 14 bases between. The CDR3 bases are TGCGCCAGCTTCCAGGGAGGTACCTCCTACAATGAGCAGTTCTTC. Its translation: CASFQGGTSYNEQFF. The variable domain in full, completed from reference TRBV5-1 and TRBJ2-1, reads KAGVTQTPRYLIKTRGQQVTLSCSPISGHRSVSWYQQTPGQGLQFLFEYFSETQRNKGNFPGRFSGRQFSNSRSEMNVSTLELGDSALYLCASFQGGTSYNEQFFGPGTRLTVL.

V is TRBV19 and J is TRBJ1-2, with D unresolved. CDR3 size: 17 residues. Looked up from germline, CDR1 is LNHDA and CDR2 is SQIVND (reference sequence). V lost 7 bases and J lost 4, with 25 bases in between. In nucleotides, the CDR3 is TGTGCCAGTACCACCCGAGGGATCGCGCCAGGCTCCTATGGCTACACCTTC. Amino acid sequence: CASTTRGIAPGSYGYTF.

In this sample, this clone turned up a few times. V gene TRBV30 combines with J gene TRBJ1-2; TRBD1 matches at 8 bases. Germline CDR1 is GTSNPN and CDR2 is SVGIG (reference sequence). V trimming: 4 bases; J trimming: 4 bases; junction bases outside the gene matches: 8. CDR3 length: 14 amino acids. CDR3 sequence: CAWMRTGRFYGYTF. The DNA of the CDR3 is TGTGCCTGGATGAGGACAGGGCGATTCTATGGCTACACCTTC. The full variable domain, in which reference TRBV30 and TRBJ1-2 provide the parts outside the CDR3, is SQTIHQWPATLVQPVGSPLSLECTVEGTSNPNLYWYRQAAGRGLQLLFYSVGIGQISSEVPQNLSASRPQDRQFILSSKKLLLSDSGFYLCAWMRTGRFYGYTFGSGTRLTVV.

The genes are TRBV2 and TRBJ2-1, with D tentatively TRBD1 or TRBD2 (5 bases each). The CDR3 extends over 15 amino acids. With 6 bases removed from V and 0 bases from J, the gap between germline ends came to 12 bases. Per germline, CDR1 SNHLY and CDR2 FYNNEI. The CDR3 coding sequence is TGTGCCAGCAGGAGGGACGCAGACTCCTACAATGAGCAGTTCTTC. This gives the protein CASRRDADSYNEQFF.

The chain's CDR3 is CASSIGDRNSPLHF. CDR3 in DNA: TGTGCCAGTAGTATAGGGGACAGGAATTCACCCCTCCACTTT. The chain recombines TRBV19 with TRBJ1-6, with 8 bases aligning to TRBD1. Germline values: CDR1 LNHDA, CDR2 SQIVND (reference sequence). The CDR3 spans 14 residues. Trimming removed 1 base from V and 7 bases from J; junction bases left unmatched: 0.

The chain links TRBV12-5 to TRBJ1-1, with D unresolved. Trimming pared 2 bases from V and 2 bases from J, leaving 12 bases between. Germline V gene data show CDR1 as LGHNT and CDR2 as FRNRAP. The CDR3 sequence is 15 residues long. CDR3 DNA: TGTGCTAGTGGTTTGTACGCAGGCGCAAACACTGAAGCTTTCTTT. Protein product: CASGLYAGANTEAFF.

The genes are TRBV15 and TRBJ1-1, with unresolved D. CDR3 length: 14 amino acids. CDR1 is LNHNV and CDR2 is YYDKDF in the germline V gene (reference sequence). The V end was cut by 1 base, the J end by 0 bases, with 6 bases between. The CDR3 DNA sequence: TGTGCCACCAGCAGAGGACGGATGAACACTGAAGCTTTCTTT. It encodes CATSRGRMNTEAFF.

This rearrangement joins TRBV15 to TRBJ2-1; D is perhaps TRBD2 (6 bases). Germline CDR1 is LNHNV and CDR2 is YYDKDF (reference sequence). The germline V and J ends were trimmed by 0 bases and 4 bases, with 13 bases remaining between them. The CDR3 contains 16 residues. The CDR3 spells CATSRDRRGGYNEQFF. CDR3 nucleotide sequence: TGTGCCACCAGCAGAGATCGGCGGGGAGGATACAATGAGCAGTTCTTC. The full variable domain, with the rest looked up from reference TRBV15 and TRBJ2-1, is DAMVIQNPRYQVTQFGKPVTLSCSQTLNHNVMYWYQQKSSQAPKLLFHYYDKDFNNEADTPDNFQSRRPNTSFCFLDIRSPGLGDTAMYLCATSRDRRGGYNEQFFGPGTRLTVL.

This clone was counted a single time. This chain connects TRBV3-1 (or the pseudogene TRBV3-2) to TRBJ2-5; 11 bases line up with TRBD2. The CDR3 spans 17 residues. The ends lost 0 bases at V and 3 bases at J; junction bases unmatched: 6. Germline V gives CDR1 LGHDT, CDR2 YNNKEL (reference sequence). The CDR3 loop is CASSQDPLAGGKETQYF. CDR3 nucleotide sequence: TGTGCCAGCAGCCAAGACCCTCTAGCGGGGGGAAAAGAGACCCAGTACTTC.

The CDR3 loop is CASSLFSGQETQYF. The CDR3 region has the DNA TGCGCCAGCAGCTTGTTTAGCGGCCAAGAGACCCAGTACTTC. J is TRBJ2-5 and V is TRBV5-1; a weak D match, TRBD2 (6 bases). Looked up from germline, CDR1 is SGHRS and CDR2 is YFSETQ. Trimming took 1 base from V and 1 from J, leaving 8 bases between them. This CDR3 region has 14 residues.

J is TRBJ2-1 and V is TRBV6-5, with TRBD1 identical over 9 bases. V lost 4 bases to trimming and J lost 8 bases; unmatched junction nucleotides: 12. Germline V CDR1 and CDR2: MNHEY, SVGAGI. The CDR3 contains 16 residues. The chain's CDR3 is CASSSTPGTGKDEQFF. For the CDR3, the DNA is TGTGCCAGCAGTTCCACTCCCGGGACAGGGAAGGATGAGCAGTTCTTC.